This T cell receptor (beta chain) originates from a study of blood T cell repertoires in COVID-19. Per germline, CDR1 SGHAT and CDR2 FQNNGV. V trimming: 5 bases; J trimming: 5 bases; junction bases outside the gene matches: 9. CDR3 length equals 15 residues. Using immunoSEQ multiplex PCR, the repertoire was profiled, and TCRdb retains in-frame clones only, with some absent. Among about 140,000 clones listed, around 81% were seen once. Sequenced material: PBMCs or T cells enriched from blood (not recorded which). This clonotype originated in a woman aged 40 to 49 who had recovered from COVID-19. The V call is TRBV11-2, the J call TRBJ1-2, with 9 bases fitting TRBD1. The chain's CDR3 is CASSHGQGLSYGYTF. The CDR3 DNA follows: TGTGCCAGCAGCCACGGACAGGGGCTAAGTTATGGCTACACCTTC.